The rows below give T cell receptor beta chains drawn from one sample of a study of control samples from healthy donors and cancer patients. Sequenced by immunoSEQ multiplex PCR; TCRdb stores in-frame clones only, minus some. The sample lists more than 140,000 clones; less than 95% were seen once. Material: blood. The source is a man aged 18 to 35 in good health. The CDR3 runs from the conserved cysteine through the conserved F or W. The order of the fields is clone size, J gene, V gene, D gene, CDR3 DNA, CDR3 protein. The D gene is left open where the match is weak. Only part of the rows carry a size: once, few, many, or a class if the clone is expanded.

size: .; J: TRBJ1-2; V: TRBV6-5; D: TRBD1; DNA: TGTGCCAGCAGTAGGGGGCTTGTAGTAGGCTACACCTTC; CDR3: CASSRGLVVGYTF
size: .; J: TRBJ1-6; V: TRBV3-1/TRBV3-2; D: .; DNA: TGTGCCAGCAGCCAAGTAGGTAATTCACCCCTCCACTTT; CDR3: CASSQVGNSPLHF
size: few; J: TRBJ1-6; V: TRBV12-3/TRBV12-4; D: .; DNA: TGTGCCAGTCGGCTGACAGTTAATTCACCCCTCCACTTT; CDR3: CASRLTVNSPLHF
size: .; J: TRBJ1-2; V: TRBV6-1; D: .; DNA: TGTGCCAGCAGTGAACTGGGCGTTGCAACTGGTGGCTACACCTTC; CDR3: CASSELGVATGGYTF
size: .; J: TRBJ2-1; V: TRBV7-9; D: .; DNA: TGTGCCAGCAGCCCGGGACTCAACAATGAGCAGTTCTTC; CDR3: CASSPGLNNEQFF
size: .; J: TRBJ2-3; V: TRBV9; D: .; DNA: TGTGCCAGCAGCGTTCATGCTGACACAGATACGCAGTATTTT; CDR3: CASSVHADTDTQYF
size: .; J: TRBJ2-5; V: TRBV20-1; D: .; DNA: TGCAGTGCTAGTGGAGGGGAAGAGACCCAGTACTTC; CDR3: CSASGGEETQYF
size: .; J: TRBJ1-2; V: TRBV30; D: .; DNA: TGTGCCTGGATAAGGGGGGGAGTCTATGGCTACACCTTC; CDR3: CAWIRGGVYGYTF
size: .; J: TRBJ1-2; V: TRBV2; D: .; DNA: TGTGCCAGCATGTCTATGGGCTATGGCTACACCTTC; CDR3: CASMSMGYGYTF
size: .; J: TRBJ1-1; V: TRBV12-3/TRBV12-4; D: .; DNA: TGTGCCAGCAGTTCCTTCGATGAAGCTTTCTTT; CDR3: CASSSFDEAFF
size: .; J: TRBJ2-2; V: TRBV6-2/TRBV6-3; D: .; DNA: TGTGCCAGCAGTTACTCGAGGACAGCGAACACCGGGGAGCTGTTTTTT; CDR3: CASSYSRTANTGELFF
size: .; J: TRBJ1-1; V: TRBV23-1; D: .; DNA: TGCGCCAGCAGTCATAGAGGGAACACTGAAGCTTTCTTT; CDR3: CASSHRGNTEAFF
size: .; J: TRBJ2-7; V: TRBV10-1; D: .; DNA: TGCGCCAGCAGTAGAACAGGACAACCTTCCTACGAGCAGTACTTC; CDR3: CASSRTGQPSYEQYF
size: .; J: TRBJ2-3; V: TRBV28; D: TRBD1; DNA: TGTGCCAGCAGTCCGCAAACAGGGGGCGGCGATACGCAGTATTTT; CDR3: CASSPQTGGGDTQYF
size: .; J: TRBJ2-2; V: TRBV18; D: TRBD2; DNA: TGTGCCAGCTCACCCCTTAGCGGGGGGGCCACCACCGGGGAGCTGTTTTTT; CDR3: CASSPLSGGATTGELFF
size: .; J: TRBJ1-1; V: TRBV10-1; D: TRBD1; DNA: TGCGCCAGCAGTGAATCCCGACAGGGAATGACTGAAGCTTTCTTT; CDR3: CASSESRQGMTEAFF
size: .; J: TRBJ2-5; V: TRBV2; D: .; DNA: TGTGCCAGCCGCCTTGGGGGTAGGGACCAGTACTTC; CDR3: CASRLGGRDQYF
size: .; J: TRBJ1-1; V: TRBV19; D: TRBD1; DNA: TGTGCCAGTAGTATAGCGTCGGGACAGGGGAACACTGAAGCTTTCTTT; CDR3: CASSIASGQGNTEAFF
size: once; J: TRBJ2-7; V: TRBV27; D: .; DNA: TGTGCCAGCAGAGGGACGGAACTAGCCTACGAGCAGTACTTC; CDR3: CASRGTELAYEQYF
size: .; J: TRBJ2-3; V: TRBV19; D: TRBD2; DNA: TGTGCCAGTAGTAACCACGGGACTACTTTCGATACGCAGTATTTT; CDR3: CASSNHGTTFDTQYF
size: .; J: TRBJ1-1; V: TRBV28; D: TRBD1; DNA: TGTGCCAGCAGTTTATGGACAGGGGCGGCTTTCTTT; CDR3: CASSLWTGAAFF
size: .; J: TRBJ1-3; V: TRBV30; D: .; DNA: TGTGCCTGGACCGGAAGAAACACCATATATTTT; CDR3: CAWTGRNTIYF
size: .; J: TRBJ1-2; V: TRBV3-1/TRBV3-2; D: TRBD1; DNA: TGTGCCAGCAGCCCCGTGGGACAGAACTATGGCTACACCTTC; CDR3: CASSPVGQNYGYTF
size: .; J: TRBJ1-6; V: TRBV19; D: .; DNA: TGTGCCAGTAGTTTAACGGGGAGCTCCTATAATTCACCCCTCCACTTT; CDR3: CASSLTGSSYNSPLHF
size: .; J: TRBJ2-5; V: TRBV3-1/TRBV3-2; D: .; DNA: TGTGCCAGCAGCCAAGGCGGACTGGGGAATCTAGAGACCCAGTACTTC; CDR3: CASSQGGLGNLETQYF
size: .; J: TRBJ1-5; V: TRBV6-5; D: .; DNA: TGTGCCAGCAGTTACTCGAGGTCTCAGGAGCCCCAGCATTTT; CDR3: CASSYSRSQEPQHF
size: .; J: TRBJ2-5; V: TRBV19; D: .; DNA: TGTGCCAGTAGTTCTCAGGGGGGGCAAGAGACCCAGTACTTC; CDR3: CASSSQGGQETQYF
size: .; J: TRBJ2-7; V: TRBV6-1; D: .; DNA: TGTGCCAGCAGTGAAGCGGGGCCCCGGGGAATCCACGAGCAGTACTTC; CDR3: CASSEAGPRGIHEQYF
size: once; J: TRBJ1-2; V: TRBV5-1; D: .; DNA: TGCGCCAGCAGCTTCAGTCTCGGGAGGGACTATGGCTACACCTTC; CDR3: CASSFSLGRDYGYTF
size: once; J: TRBJ2-5; V: TRBV29-1; D: .; DNA: TGCAGCGTTGAAGATTTAGGGAACCACCAAGAGACCCAGTACTTC; CDR3: CSVEDLGNHQETQYF
size: .; J: TRBJ1-1; V: TRBV29-1; D: .; DNA: TGCAGCGTTGGGACAGCGAACACTGAAGCTTTCTTT; CDR3: CSVGTANTEAFF